This T cell receptor (beta chain) was identified in a study of cytomegalovirus exposure and HLA in healthy donors. Whole-study context: The Caucasian-associated ancestry cluster contained 75% to 85% of the approximately 390 genotyped donors. Study conclusions and caveats: Further analysis, carried out later, found HLA-associated TCR beta chains more clonally expanded than equally common other chains. Among TCR beta chains, those listed as cytomegalovirus-associated numbered around 180.

The study ran its PCR with 60 Vbeta and 13 Jbeta primers. This table comes from immunoSEQ multiplex PCR, and its TCRdb copy is limited to in-frame clones, with some not included. Seen here are approximately 190,000 clones, 10% to 15% observed once, and the top ten hold more than 7%. The CDR3 totals 13 residues. CDR1 ENHRY and CDR2 SYGVKD come from the germline V gene. Trimming shortened V by 10 bases and J by 1 base, and 13 bases separated the two germline ends. Donors likely had unrecorded immune exposures despite being nominally healthy when sampled. This clone showed up just a few times. Its matching antigen is unknown.

Sequencing was carried out using PBMCs. The origin of this receptor is a man aged 45 to 65 in good health and CMV-seropositive. The V and J genes are TRBV10-3 and TRBJ1-2; D is possibly TRBD1 (6 bases). For the CDR3, the DNA is TGTGCCACCGGGGACACCAGTAACTATGGCTACACCTTC. Translation: CATGDTSNYGYTF.